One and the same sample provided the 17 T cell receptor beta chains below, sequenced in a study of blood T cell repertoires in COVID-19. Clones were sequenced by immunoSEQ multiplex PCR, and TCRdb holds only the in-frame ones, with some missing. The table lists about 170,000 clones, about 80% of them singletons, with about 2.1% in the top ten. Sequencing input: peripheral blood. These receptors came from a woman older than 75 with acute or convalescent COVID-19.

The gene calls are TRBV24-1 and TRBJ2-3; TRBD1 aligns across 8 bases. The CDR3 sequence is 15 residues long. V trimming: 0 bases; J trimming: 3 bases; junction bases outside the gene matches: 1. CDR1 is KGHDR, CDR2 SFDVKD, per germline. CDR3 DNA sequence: TGTGCCACCAGTGATTTGACAGGGGGAACAGATACGCAGTATTTT. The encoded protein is CATSDLTGGTDTQYF.

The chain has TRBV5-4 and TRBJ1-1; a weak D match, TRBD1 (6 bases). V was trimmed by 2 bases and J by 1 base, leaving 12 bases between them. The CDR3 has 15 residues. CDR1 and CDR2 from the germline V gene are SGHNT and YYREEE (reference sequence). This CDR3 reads CASSLQGFTNTEAFF. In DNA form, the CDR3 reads TGTGCCAGCAGCTTACAGGGTTTCACGAACACTGAAGCTTTCTTT.

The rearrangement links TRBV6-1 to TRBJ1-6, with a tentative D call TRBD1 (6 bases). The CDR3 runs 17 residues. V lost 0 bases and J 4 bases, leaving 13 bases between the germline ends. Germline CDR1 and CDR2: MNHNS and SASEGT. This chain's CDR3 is CASSEAQGIRYNSPLHF. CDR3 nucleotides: TGTGCCAGCAGTGAAGCGCAGGGGATCAGATATAATTCACCCCTCCACTTT.

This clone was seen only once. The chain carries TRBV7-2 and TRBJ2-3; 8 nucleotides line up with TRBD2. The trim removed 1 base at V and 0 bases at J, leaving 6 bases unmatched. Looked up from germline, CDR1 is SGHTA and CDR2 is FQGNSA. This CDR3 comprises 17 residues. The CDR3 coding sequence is TGTGCCAGCAGCTTAGTGGCACTAGCGGCCAGCACAGATACGCAGTATTTT. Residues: CASSLVALAASTDTQYF.

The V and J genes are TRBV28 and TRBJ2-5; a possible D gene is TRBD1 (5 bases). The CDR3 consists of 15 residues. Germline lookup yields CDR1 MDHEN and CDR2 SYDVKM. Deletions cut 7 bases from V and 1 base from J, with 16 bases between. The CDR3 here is CASKGQGTPQETQYF. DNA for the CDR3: TGTGCCAGCAAGGGGCAGGGAACCCCCCAAGAGACCCAGTACTTC.

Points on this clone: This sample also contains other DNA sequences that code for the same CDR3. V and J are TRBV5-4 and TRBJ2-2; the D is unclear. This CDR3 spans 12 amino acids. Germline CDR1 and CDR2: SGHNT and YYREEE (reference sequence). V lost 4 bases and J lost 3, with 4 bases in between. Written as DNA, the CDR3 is TGTGCCAGCAGCCGTGACACCGGGGAGCTGTTTTTT. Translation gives CASSRDTGELFF.

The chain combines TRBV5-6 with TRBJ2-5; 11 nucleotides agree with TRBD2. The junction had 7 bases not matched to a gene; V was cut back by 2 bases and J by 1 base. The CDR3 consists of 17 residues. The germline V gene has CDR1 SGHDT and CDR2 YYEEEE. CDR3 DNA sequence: TGTGCCAGCAGCTTACTAGCGGGGGCGCGAACCCAAGAGACCCAGTACTTC. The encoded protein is CASSLLAGARTQETQYF.

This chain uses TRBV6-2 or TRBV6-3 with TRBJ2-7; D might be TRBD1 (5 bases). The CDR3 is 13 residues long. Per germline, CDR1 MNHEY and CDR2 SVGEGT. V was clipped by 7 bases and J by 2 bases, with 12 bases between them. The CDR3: CASTPDSPYEQYF. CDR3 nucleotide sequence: TGTGCCAGCACCCCCGACAGTCCCTACGAGCAGTACTTC.

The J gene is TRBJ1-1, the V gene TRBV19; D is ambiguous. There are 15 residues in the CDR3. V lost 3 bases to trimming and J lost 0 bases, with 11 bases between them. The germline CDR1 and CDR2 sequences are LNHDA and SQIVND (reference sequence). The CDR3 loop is CASSIQGVLNTEAFF. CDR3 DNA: TGTGCCAGTAGTATTCAAGGAGTACTGAACACTGAAGCTTTCTTT.

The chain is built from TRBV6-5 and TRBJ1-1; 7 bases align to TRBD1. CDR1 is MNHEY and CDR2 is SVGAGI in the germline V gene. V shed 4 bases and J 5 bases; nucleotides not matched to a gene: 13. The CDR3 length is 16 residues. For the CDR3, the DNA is TGTGCCAGCAGTTCGACCATACAGGGGAGTGGGACTGAAGCTTTCTTT. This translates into CASSSTIQGSGTEAFF.

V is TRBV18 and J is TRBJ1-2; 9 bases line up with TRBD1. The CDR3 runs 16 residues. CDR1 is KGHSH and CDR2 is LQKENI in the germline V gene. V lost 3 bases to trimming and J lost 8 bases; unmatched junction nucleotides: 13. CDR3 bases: TGTGCCAGCTCACCTGAACAGGGGGCGCTCTTTGGGGGCTACACCTTC. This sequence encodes CASSPEQGALFGGYTF.

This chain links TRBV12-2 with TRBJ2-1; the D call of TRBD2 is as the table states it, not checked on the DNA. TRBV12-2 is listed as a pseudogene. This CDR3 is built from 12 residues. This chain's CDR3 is CASRGAGCEQFF. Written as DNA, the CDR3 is TGTGCAAGTCGCGGCGCGGGGTGTGAGCAGTTCTTC.

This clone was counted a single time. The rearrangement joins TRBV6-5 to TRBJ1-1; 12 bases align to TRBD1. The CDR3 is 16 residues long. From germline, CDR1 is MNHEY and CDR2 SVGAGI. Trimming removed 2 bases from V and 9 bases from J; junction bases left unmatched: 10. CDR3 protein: CASSYKGTGGQVKAFF. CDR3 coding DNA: TGTGCCAGCAGTTACAAAGGGACAGGGGGCCAGGTTAAAGCTTTCTTT.

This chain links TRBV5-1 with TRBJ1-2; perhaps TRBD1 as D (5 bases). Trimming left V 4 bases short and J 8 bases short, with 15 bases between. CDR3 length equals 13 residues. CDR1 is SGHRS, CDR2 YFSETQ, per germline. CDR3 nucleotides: TGCGCCAGCAGCCCCCCTGGACCAGGGGGCTACACCTTC. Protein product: CASSPPGPGGYTF.

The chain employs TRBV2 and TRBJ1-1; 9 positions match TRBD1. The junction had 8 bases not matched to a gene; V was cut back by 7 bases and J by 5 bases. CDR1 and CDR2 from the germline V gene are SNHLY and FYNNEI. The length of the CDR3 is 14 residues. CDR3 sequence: CASTATGGDTEAFF. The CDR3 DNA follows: TGTGCCAGCACCGCGACAGGGGGGGATACTGAAGCTTTCTTT. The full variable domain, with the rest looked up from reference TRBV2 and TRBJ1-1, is EPEVTQTPSHQVTQMGQEVILRCVPISNHLYFYWYRQILGQKVEFLVSFYNNEISEKSEIFDDQFSVERPDGSNFTLKIRSTKLEDSAMYFCASTATGGDTEAFFGQGTRLTVV.

The CDR3: CASTRNFGTDNTEAFF. CDR3 DNA sequence: TGCGCCAGCACCCGGAACTTCGGGACAGACAACACTGAAGCTTTCTTT. This chain links TRBV5-1 with TRBJ1-1; 7 positions match TRBD1. Germline V gene sequence: CDR1 SGHRS, CDR2 YFSETQ. V shed 6 bases, J shed 2 bases, and the junction held 13 bases outside the gene matches. The CDR3 is 16 amino acids. The full variable domain, in which reference TRBV5-1 and TRBJ1-1 provide the parts outside the CDR3, is KAGVTQTPRYLIKTRGQQVTLSCSPISGHRSVSWYQQTPGQGLQFLFEYFSETQRNKGNFPGRFSGRQFSNSRSEMNVSTLELGDSALYLCASTRNFGTDNTEAFFGQGTRLTVV.

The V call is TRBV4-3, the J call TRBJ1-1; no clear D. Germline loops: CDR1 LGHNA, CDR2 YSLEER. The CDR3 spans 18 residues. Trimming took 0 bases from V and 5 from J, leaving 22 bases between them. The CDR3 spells CASSQDSSSPVSGTEAFF. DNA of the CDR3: TGCGCCAGCAGCCAAGATTCTTCGTCGCCCGTCTCCGGGACTGAAGCTTTCTTT.